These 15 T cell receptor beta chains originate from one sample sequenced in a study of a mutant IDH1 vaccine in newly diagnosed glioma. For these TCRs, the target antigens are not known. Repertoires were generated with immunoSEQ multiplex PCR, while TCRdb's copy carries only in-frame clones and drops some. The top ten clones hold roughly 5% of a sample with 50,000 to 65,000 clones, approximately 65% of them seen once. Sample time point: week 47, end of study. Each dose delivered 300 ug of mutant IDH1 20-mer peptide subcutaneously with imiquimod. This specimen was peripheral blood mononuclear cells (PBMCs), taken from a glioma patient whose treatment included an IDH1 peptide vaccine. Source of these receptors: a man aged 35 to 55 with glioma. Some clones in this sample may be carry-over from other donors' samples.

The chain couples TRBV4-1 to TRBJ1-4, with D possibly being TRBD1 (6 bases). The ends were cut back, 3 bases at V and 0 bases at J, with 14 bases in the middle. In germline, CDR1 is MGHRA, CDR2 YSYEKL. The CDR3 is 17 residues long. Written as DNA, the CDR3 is TGCGCCAGCAGCCAGGGGACATCTTTTGCAACTAATGAAAAACTGTTTTTT. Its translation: CASSQGTSFATNEKLFF.

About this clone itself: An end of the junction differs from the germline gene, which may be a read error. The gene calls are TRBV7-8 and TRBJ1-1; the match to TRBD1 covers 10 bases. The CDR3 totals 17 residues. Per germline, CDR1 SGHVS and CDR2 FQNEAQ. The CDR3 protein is CASSLRLPGQGNAEAFF. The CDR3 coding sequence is TGTGCCAGCAGCCTTAGGCTCCCGGGACAGGGGAACGCTGAAGCTTTCTTT.

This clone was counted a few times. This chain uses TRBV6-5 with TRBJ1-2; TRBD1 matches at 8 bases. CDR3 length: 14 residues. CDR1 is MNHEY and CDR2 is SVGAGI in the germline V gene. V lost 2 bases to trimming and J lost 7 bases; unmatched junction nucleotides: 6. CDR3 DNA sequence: TGTGCCAGCAGTTACCAACAGGGGGTCTCTGGCTACACCTTC. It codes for CASSYQQGVSGYTF.

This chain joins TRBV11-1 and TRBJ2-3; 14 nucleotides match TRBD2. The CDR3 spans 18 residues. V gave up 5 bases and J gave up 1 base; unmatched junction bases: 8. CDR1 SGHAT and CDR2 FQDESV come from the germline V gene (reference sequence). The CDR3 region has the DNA TGTGCCAGCAGCCCTACGACTAGCGGGGGGGCGGGCACAGATACGCAGTATTTT. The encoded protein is CASSPTTSGGAGTDTQYF.

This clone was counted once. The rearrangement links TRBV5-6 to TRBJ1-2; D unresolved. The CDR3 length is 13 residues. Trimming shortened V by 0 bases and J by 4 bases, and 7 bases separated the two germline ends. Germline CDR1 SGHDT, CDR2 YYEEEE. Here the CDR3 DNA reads TGTGCCAGCAGCTTGGGACACAGCTATGGCTACACCTTC. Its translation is CASSLGHSYGYTF.

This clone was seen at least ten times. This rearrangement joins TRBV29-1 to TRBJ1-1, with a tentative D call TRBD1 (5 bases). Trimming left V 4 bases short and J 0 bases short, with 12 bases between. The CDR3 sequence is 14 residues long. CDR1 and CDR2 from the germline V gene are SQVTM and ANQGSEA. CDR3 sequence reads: CSVALTAMNTEAFF. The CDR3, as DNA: TGCAGCGTTGCTCTGACAGCTATGAACACTGAAGCTTTCTTT.

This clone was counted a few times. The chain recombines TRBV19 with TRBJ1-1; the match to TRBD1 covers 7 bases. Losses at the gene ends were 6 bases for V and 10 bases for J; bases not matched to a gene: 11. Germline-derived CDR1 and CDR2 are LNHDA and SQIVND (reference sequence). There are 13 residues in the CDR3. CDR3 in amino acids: CASRAGTGVAAFF. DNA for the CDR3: TGTGCCAGTAGGGCCGGCACAGGGGTCGCAGCTTTCTTT.

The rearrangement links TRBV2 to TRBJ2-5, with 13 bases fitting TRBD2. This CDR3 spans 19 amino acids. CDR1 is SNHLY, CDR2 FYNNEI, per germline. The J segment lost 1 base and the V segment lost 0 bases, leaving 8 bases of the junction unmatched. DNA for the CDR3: TGTGCCAGCAGTGAAGCGGGGACTAGCGGGATCTTCCGCCAAGAGACCCAGTACTTC. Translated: CASSEAGTSGIFRQETQYF.

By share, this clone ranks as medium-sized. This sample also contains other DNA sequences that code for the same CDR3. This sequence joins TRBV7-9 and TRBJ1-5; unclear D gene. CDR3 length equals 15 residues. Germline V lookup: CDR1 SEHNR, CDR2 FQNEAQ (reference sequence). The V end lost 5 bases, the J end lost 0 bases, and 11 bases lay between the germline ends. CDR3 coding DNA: TGTGCCAGCAGCCTTGGCGGGTATAGCAATCAGCCCCAGCATTTT. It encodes CASSLGGYSNQPQHF.

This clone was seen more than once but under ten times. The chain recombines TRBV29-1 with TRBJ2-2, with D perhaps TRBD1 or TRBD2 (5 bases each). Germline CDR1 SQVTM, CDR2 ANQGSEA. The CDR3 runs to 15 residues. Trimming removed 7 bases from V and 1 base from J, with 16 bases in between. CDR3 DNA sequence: TGCAGCGCTGTAACCGGGACGGTGAACACCGGGGAGCTGTTTTTT. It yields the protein CSAVTGTVNTGELFF.

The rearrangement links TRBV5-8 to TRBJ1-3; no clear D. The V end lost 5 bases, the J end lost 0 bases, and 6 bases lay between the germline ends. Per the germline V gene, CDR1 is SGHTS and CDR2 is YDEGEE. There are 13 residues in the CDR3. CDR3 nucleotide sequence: TGTGCCAGCAGTCCATTCTCTGGAAACACCATATATTTT. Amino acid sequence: CASSPFSGNTIYF.

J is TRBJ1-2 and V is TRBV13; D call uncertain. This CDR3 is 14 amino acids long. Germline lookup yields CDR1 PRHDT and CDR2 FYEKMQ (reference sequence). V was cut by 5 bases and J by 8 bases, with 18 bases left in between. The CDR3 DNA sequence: TGTGCCAGCAGCCGAGGGCGGGCTGGGGTCGGCTACACCTTC. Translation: CASSRGRAGVGYTF.

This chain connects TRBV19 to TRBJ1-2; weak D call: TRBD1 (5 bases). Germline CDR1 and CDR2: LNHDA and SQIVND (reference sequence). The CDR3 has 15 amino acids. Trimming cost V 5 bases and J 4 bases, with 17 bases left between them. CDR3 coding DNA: TGTGCCAGTAGTCGCCTAGACAGCCTAATCTATGGCTACACCTTC. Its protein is CASSRLDSLIYGYTF. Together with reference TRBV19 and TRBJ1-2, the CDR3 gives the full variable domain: DGGITQSPKYLFRKEGQNVTLSCEQNLNHDAMYWYRQDPGQGLRLIYYSQIVNDFQKGDIAEGYSVSREKKESFPLTVTSAQKNPTAFYLCASSRLDSLIYGYTFGSGTRLTVV.

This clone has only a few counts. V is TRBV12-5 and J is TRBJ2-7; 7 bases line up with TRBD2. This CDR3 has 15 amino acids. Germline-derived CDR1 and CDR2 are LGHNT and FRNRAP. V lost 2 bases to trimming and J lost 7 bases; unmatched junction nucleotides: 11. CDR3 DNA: TGTGCTAGTGGTTTGTTACGGGGGGACCTGGGAGAGCAGTACTTC. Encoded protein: CASGLLRGDLGEQYF.

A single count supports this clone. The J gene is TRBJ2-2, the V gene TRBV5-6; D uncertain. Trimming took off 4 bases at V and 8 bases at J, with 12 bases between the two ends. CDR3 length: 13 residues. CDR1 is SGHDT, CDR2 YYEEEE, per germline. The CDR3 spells CASSTQSWGELFF. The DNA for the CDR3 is TGTGCCAGCAGCACTCAATCATGGGGGGAGCTGTTTTTT.